A selection of T cell receptor beta chains follows, all from one sample in a study of T cell changes during pregnancy in multiple sclerosis. Measured with immunoSEQ multiplex PCR; TCRdb has only the in-frame clones, and not every one. Here the sample spans some 100,000 clones, 90% to 95% being singletons. Sequencing was performed on peripheral blood, taken before pregnancy. The origin of the receptors is a female donor with multiple sclerosis, enrolled in a pregnancy study. Each CDR3 is given with its conserved first and last residue. A D gene is named only where the DNA matches it firmly. Clone size is not always given. Where it is, it says once, few, many or a class for expanded clones.

V gene	J gene	clone size	D gene	CDR3 protein	CDR3 DNA
TRBV6-5	TRBJ1-1	-	-	CASSYSRDNKNTEAFF	TGTGCCAGCAGTTACTCAAGGGACAATAAGAACACTGAAGCTTTCTTT
TRBV15	TRBJ1-2	-	-	CATSRVTGPMYGYTF	TGTGCCACCAGCAGGGTTACAGGACCCATGTATGGCTACACCTTC
TRBV7-6	TRBJ2-5	-	TRBD2	CASSLDTGGRETQYF	TGTGCCAGCAGCTTAGATACGGGAGGGCGAGAGACCCAGTACTTC
TRBV19	TRBJ2-7	-	-	CASSTITGTFYEQYF	TGTGCCAGTAGTACAATAACCGGGACATTTTACGAGCAGTACTTC
TRBV5-8	TRBJ2-3	-	-	CASSLGFGGSDTQYF	TGTGCCAGCAGCTTGGGATTTGGCGGGTCAGATACGCAGTATTTT
TRBV20-1	TRBJ1-2	-	TRBD1	CSAGQGPGYTF	TGCAGTGCAGGACAGGGTCCTGGCTACACCTTC
TRBV29-1	TRBJ2-7	-	-	CSVDMSSGKSYEQYF	TGCAGCGTTGACATGTCCTCCGGGAAATCCTACGAGCAGTACTTC
TRBV14	TRBJ1-1	-	TRBD1	CASSPLTGGLNTEAFF	TGTGCCAGCAGCCCCTTAACAGGGGGCTTGAACACTGAAGCTTTCTTT
TRBV6-1	TRBJ2-1	-	TRBD2	CASSSTSGSYNEQFF	TGTGCCAGCAGTTCAACTAGCGGTTCCTACAATGAGCAGTTCTTC
TRBV2	TRBJ2-1	once	TRBD2	CASLAGGPGEQFF	TGTGCCAGCCTAGCGGGAGGGCCCGGTGAGCAGTTCTTC
TRBV6-5	TRBJ2-7	-	TRBD2	CASSSSPLAEREQYF	TGTGCCAGCAGTTCGTCCCCTCTAGCGGAGAGGGAGCAGTACTTC
TRBV29-1	TRBJ2-1	-	TRBD1	CSVRTGGLNEQFF	TGCAGCGTGCGGACAGGGGGCCTTAATGAGCAGTTCTTC
TRBV27	TRBJ2-7	-	TRBD1	CASSKPGQSSYEQYF	TGTGCCAGCAGCAAACCGGGACAGAGCTCCTACGAGCAGTACTTC
TRBV2	TRBJ2-1	-	TRBD1	CASSGDRGSYNEQFF	TGTGCCAGCAGTGGGGACAGGGGCTCCTACAATGAGCAGTTCTTC
TRBV18	TRBJ1-5	-	TRBD1	CASSPPGQISNQPQHF	TGTGCCAGCTCACCACCGGGACAGATTAGCAATCAGCCCCAGCATTTT
TRBV7-2	TRBJ2-3	-	TRBD2	CASSQFRTSGSRTDTQYF	TGTGCCAGCAGCCAATTCAGGACTAGCGGGAGTCGTACAGATACGCAGTATTTT
TRBV29-1	TRBJ1-2	-	-	CSVEVIETDANYGYTF	TGCAGCGTTGAAGTAATAGAGACAGATGCGAACTATGGCTACACCTTC
TRBV18	TRBJ2-7	-	-	CASSPQGSSYEQYF	TGTGCCAGCTCACCACAAGGGAGCTCCTACGAGCAGTACTTC
TRBV18	TRBJ2-2	-	TRBD2	CASSRLAGETGELFF	TGTGCCAGCTCACGACTAGCGGGAGAGACCGGGGAGCTGTTTTTT
TRBV5-1	TRBJ1-3	-	-	CASSLDPIIGNTIYF	TGCGCCAGCAGCTTGGACCCTATAATTGGAAACACCATATATTTT
TRBV19	TRBJ1-5	-	TRBD1	CASSAGLGTGGNRSNQPQHF	TGTGCCAGTAGTGCAGGCCTCGGGACAGGGGGTAATAGGAGCAATCAGCCCCAGCATTTT
TRBV11-2	TRBJ2-7	-	TRBD2	CASSPSGLAINYEQYF	TGTGCCAGCAGCCCCTCCGGACTAGCGATAAACTACGAGCAGTACTTC
TRBV20-1	TRBJ2-3	-	-	CSARATDTQYF	TGCAGTGCTAGGGCCACAGATACGCAGTATTTT
TRBV4-1	TRBJ2-1	-	-	CASSQAQITYNEQFF	TGCGCCAGCAGCCAAGCTCAGATCACCTACAATGAGCAGTTCTTC
TRBV7-9	TRBJ2-7	-	-	CASSVSGPGEQYF	TGTGCCAGCAGCGTCAGCGGGCCAGGCGAGCAGTACTTC
TRBV15	TRBJ2-1	-	TRBD2	CATSRVGLADSYNEQFF	TGTGCCACCAGCAGAGTGGGACTAGCGGACTCCTACAATGAGCAGTTCTTC
TRBV5-6	TRBJ2-3	-	-	CASTEGTDTQYF	TGTGCCAGCACCGAGGGCACAGATACGCAGTATTTT
TRBV11-2	TRBJ1-4	-	-	CASSLDRQFSSLKLFF	TGTGCCAGCAGCTTAGATAGACAGTTTTCTTCTCTGAAACTGTTTTTT
TRBV2	TRBJ1-1	-	TRBD1	CASRPGTGGLNTEAFF	TGTGCCAGCAGGCCCGGGACAGGGGGATTGAACACTGAAGCTTTCTTT
TRBV7-9	TRBJ2-5	-	TRBD2	CASSLAGLAGALLSETQYF	TGTGCCAGCAGCTTAGCGGGGCTAGCGGGGGCCCTTTTGTCTGAGACCCAGTACTTC
TRBV4-2	TRBJ2-1	-	TRBD2	CASSQKPLLAGAITSSYNEQFF	TGTGCCAGCAGCCAAAAGCCTTTACTAGCGGGAGCTATTACCAGCTCCTACAATGAGCAGTTCTTC
TRBV27	TRBJ1-2	-	-	CASSYTGNYGYTF	TGTGCCAGCAGTTACACAGGGAACTATGGCTACACCTTC
TRBV5-1	TRBJ2-7	once	-	CASSLGEAYEQYF	TGCGCCAGCAGCTTGGGGGAGGCCTACGAGCAGTACTTC
TRBV5-1	TRBJ2-1	once	TRBD2	CASSLRTSGKVFSYNEQFF	TGCGCCAGCAGCTTGCGGACTAGCGGTAAGGTGTTCTCCTACAATGAGCAGTTCTTC
TRBV9	TRBJ1-3	-	-	CASSVDGRGSGNTIYF	TGTGCCAGCAGCGTAGATGGAAGGGGCTCTGGAAACACCATATATTTT
TRBV30	TRBJ1-2	-	TRBD1	CAWSVGQGVGYTF	TGTGCCTGGAGTGTAGGACAGGGAGTGGGCTACACCTTC
TRBV27	TRBJ1-1	-	-	CASSPRQNTEAFF	TGTGCCAGCAGTCCAAGACAGAACACTGAAGCTTTCTTT